This T cell receptor (beta chain) was documented in a study of naive and memory T cell subsets. Study conclusions and caveats: Findings for naive and memory subsets could not be checked against ground truth.

There are a few counts of this clonotype. The antigen is unknown. From germline, CDR1 is SGHVS and CDR2 FQNEAQ. The germline V and J ends were trimmed by 1 base and 9 bases, with 25 bases remaining between them. This CDR3 spans 18 amino acids. Two oligonucleotides, mixed equimolar, formed the beta constant-region primer covering TRBC1 and TRBC2. TCRdb itself ran the UMI-ligation and nested PCR reads through MiXCR, one entry per CDR3 protein. Of roughly 91,000 distinct CDR3 sequences in the sample, under 15% are singletons; the top ten hold 0.75% to 1%. Alpha and beta libraries were amplified separately from the second PCR onward.

The sample consisted of central memory CD4+ T cells from blood. The origin of this receptor is a human donor in good health. This chain links TRBV7-8 with TRBJ1-5; weak D call: TRBD1 (6 bases). This CDR3 is CASSLERARGGPLRPQHF. Written as DNA, the CDR3 is TGTGCCAGCAGCTTAGAACGCGCCAGAGGGGGACCTCTCCGGCCCCAGCATTTT.